This record covers a single T cell receptor (beta chain). The V and J ends lost 1 base and 1 base respectively, with 11 bases between them. This CDR3 has 15 amino acids. Germline assignment: CDR1 SGHRS and CDR2 YFSETQ. TCRdb reprocessed the RT-PCR reads via MiXCR and lists one record per CDR3 protein. The sample yields about 570,000 distinct CDR3 sequences, approximately 11% seen once. This specimen comes from a study of response to subunit inactivated influenza vaccine. The data were also submitted as part of a second study, on T cells expressing NK-cell markers. Per that study: Generation of TCR beta cDNA was performed by 5'RACE template switching incorporating UMIs.

The chain links TRBV5-1 to TRBJ1-1, with a possible D match to TRBD1 (5 bases). Sequenced material: PBMCs from blood, taken on the day of vaccination. This clonotype was obtained from a man aged 50-60 years who received an inactivated influenza vaccine. CDR3 amino acids: CASSLYFGGNTEAFF. The CDR3 coding sequence is TGCGCCAGCAGCTTGTATTTCGGGGGGAACACTGAAGCTTTCTTT.